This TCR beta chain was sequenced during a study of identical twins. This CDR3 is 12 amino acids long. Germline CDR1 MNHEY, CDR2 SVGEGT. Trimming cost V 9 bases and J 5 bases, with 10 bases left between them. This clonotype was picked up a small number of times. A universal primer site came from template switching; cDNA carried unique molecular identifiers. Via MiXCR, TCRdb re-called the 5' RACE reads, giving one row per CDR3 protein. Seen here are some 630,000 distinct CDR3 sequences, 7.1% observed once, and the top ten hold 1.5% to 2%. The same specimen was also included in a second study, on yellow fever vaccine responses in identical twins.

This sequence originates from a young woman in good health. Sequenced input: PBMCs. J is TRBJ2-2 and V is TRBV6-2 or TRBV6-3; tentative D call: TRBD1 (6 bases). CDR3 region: CASYRVTGELFF. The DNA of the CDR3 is TGTGCCAGTTACAGGGTTACCGGGGAGCTGTTTTTT.